A selection of T cell receptor beta chains follows, all from one sample in a study of T cell repertoires in cytomegalovirus infection. TCRdb reanalysed the reads using MiXCR and keeps one entry per CDR3 protein. The sample has approximately 700,000 distinct CDR3 sequences; less than 40% are singletons. The material sequenced was PBMCs. Source of these receptors: a human donor in good health (CMV status not recorded). Some clones in this sample may be carry-over from other donors' samples. Each CDR3 is given with its conserved first and last residue. A D gene is named only where the DNA matches it firmly. A clone size is listed for some rows: how often the clone was seen (once, few, many), or a class if it is expanded.

D	J	size	V	DNA	CDR3
NA	TRBJ1-1	few	TRBV15	TGTGCCACCAGCAGAGAGCCGCGGCCAAACACTGAAGCTTTCTTT	CATSREPRPNTEAFF
TRBD2	TRBJ2-1	NA	TRBV3-1	TGTGCCAGCAGCCCTACTAGCGACTCCTACAATGAGCAGTTCTTC	CASSPTSDSYNEQFF
NA	TRBJ1-5	NA	TRBV5-1	TGCGCCAGCAGCTTGTCGTCAGGGAGCAATCAGCCCCAGCATTTT	CASSLSSGSNQPQHF
NA	TRBJ2-7	NA	TRBV28	TGTGCCAGCAGTTTACCGTACGGGAAGGAGCAGTACTTC	CASSLPYGKEQYF
TRBD2	TRBJ2-1	NA	TRBV20-1	TGCAGTTCCGGGACTAGCGGACTCAATGAGCAGTTCTTC	CSSGTSGLNEQFF
NA	TRBJ2-1	few	TRBV7-3	TGTGCCAGCAGCTTACCCGGGACGGTGGGTGGGCAGTTCTTC	CASSLPGTVGGQFF
NA	TRBJ1-5	NA	TRBV7-2	TGTGCCAGCAGCCTCGATCAGGGTTTTGGCCAGCCCCAGCATTTT	CASSLDQGFGQPQHF
NA	TRBJ2-5	NA	TRBV25-1	TGTGCCAGCAGTGAAGGAGGCTTAGGCGGACGGTTGCACGGGGAGACCCAGTACTTC	CASSEGGLGGRLHGETQYF
NA	TRBJ1-1	few	TRBV12-3/TRBV12-4	TGTGCCAGCAACAAGGAGAACACTGAAGCTTTCTTT	CASNKENTEAFF
NA	TRBJ2-6	NA	TRBV30	TGTGCCTGGAGTGTACCCAGGGGCTCTGGGGCCAACGTCCTGACTTTC	CAWSVPRGSGANVLTF
TRBD1	TRBJ1-6	NA	TRBV28	TGTGCCAGCACCCCCTCGGGGACAGCCAGTTCACCCCTCCACTTT	CASTPSGTASSPLHF
NA	TRBJ2-3	NA	TRBV6-1	TGTGCCAGCAGTGATGGTCCGGGGGCGGATACGCAGTATTTT	CASSDGPGADTQYF
NA	TRBJ2-2	once	TRBV19	TGTGCCAATAATAACAGGGAATCCGGGGGCGTGGAGCTGTTTTTT	CANNNRESGGVELFF
NA	TRBJ1-5	NA	TRBV19	TGTGCCAGTAGCGGCGGACGGACGACCCTCTATAGCAATCAGCCCCAGCATTTT	CASSGGRTTLYSNQPQHF
TRBD2	TRBJ2-2	NA	TRBV6-6	TGTGCCAGCAGTTACGGGGGACTAGCGGGAGAGGCCGGGGAGCTGTTTTTT	CASSYGGLAGEAGELFF
NA	TRBJ2-6	few	TRBV28	TGTGCCAGCAGTCTCCACCGGGTCTCTGGGGCCAACGTCCTGACTTTC	CASSLHRVSGANVLTF
NA	TRBJ1-2	NA	TRBV12-3/TRBV12-4	TGTACCAGCAGTTTGAACAGGGCTGGGTATGGCTACACCTTC	CTSSLNRAGYGYTF
NA	TRBJ2-1	many	TRBV7-2	TGTGCCAGCCGCTGGAGCCCCAATGAGCAGTTCTTC	CASRWSPNEQFF
NA	TRBJ2-5	NA	TRBV19	TGTGCCAGTAGTATAGTGGCGAGAGAGACCCAGTACTTC	CASSIVARETQYF
TRBD1	TRBJ2-3	NA	TRBV29-1	TGCAGCGTTGAAGAGTGGACAGGTTTTACGATCGATACGCAGTATTTT	CSVEEWTGFTIDTQYF
NA	TRBJ2-1	NA	TRBV29-1	TGCACCGAGAGTACTGGCCAGGTCTACAATGAGCAGTTCTTC	CTESTGQVYNEQFF
NA	TRBJ2-7	NA	TRBV15	TGTGCCACCAGCAGAGATCCCGCCGCGCAGTACTTC	CATSRDPAAQYF
TRBD1	TRBJ2-7	few	TRBV12-3/TRBV12-4	TGTGCCAGCAGTTCCCCTATTAGGGCGGACAGGGGAGTTGACGAGCAGTACTTC	CASSSPIRADRGVDEQYF
TRBD2	TRBJ2-1	NA	TRBV14	TGTGCCAGCAGCCCTCTTGCGGGGGAGGGCTACAATGAGCAGTTCTTC	CASSPLAGEGYNEQFF
NA	TRBJ1-1	NA	TRBV6-5	TGTGCCAGCGAGGGGGACACTGAAGCTTTCTTT	CASEGDTEAFF
NA	TRBJ1-1	few	TRBV4-1	TGCGCCAGCAGCCAAGATGTAGGGGAGAACACTGAAGCTTTCTTT	CASSQDVGENTEAFF
NA	TRBJ1-1	NA	TRBV6-1	TGTGCCAGCAAGTACAGGGTAAACACTGAAGCTTTCTTT	CASKYRVNTEAFF
NA	TRBJ2-7	few	TRBV7-9	TGTGCCAGCAGGGAAGAAGACCATGAGCAGTACTTC	CASREEDHEQYF
TRBD2	TRBJ2-1	NA	TRBV7-3	TGTGCCAGCAGCTTAATTGGTGCGCGAGCGGGGAATGAGCAGTTCTTC	CASSLIGARAGNEQFF
NA	TRBJ1-5	few	TRBV28	TGTGCCAGCAGTTTATTCGGGGGGGTCAGCCAGCCCCAGCATTTT	CASSLFGGVSQPQHF
NA	TRBJ2-3	few	TRBV19	TGTGCCAGTAGAACCTCTAGCACAGATACGCAGTATTTT	CASRTSSTDTQYF
NA	TRBJ2-7	NA	TRBV7-2	TGTGCCAGCAGCTATCGAGGGGTCTACGAGCAGTACTTC	CASSYRGVYEQYF
NA	TRBJ1-2	few	TRBV7-9	TGTGCCAGCAGCTCAGCTGAGATGGGGGCGCTTAACTATGGCTACACCTTC	CASSSAEMGALNYGYTF
TRBD1	TRBJ1-1	NA	TRBV7-8	TGTGCCAGCAGCCCCACCCGGACAGGGGGCGCGAGAACTGAAGCTTTCTTT	CASSPTRTGGARTEAFF
TRBD1	TRBJ2-5	NA	TRBV7-2	TGTGCCAGCAGAGCAGGGGGCTTGGAGACCCAGTACTTC	CASRAGGLETQYF
NA	TRBJ2-2	few	TRBV28	TGTGCCAGCAGATACGGGGACAACCGGGGCGGGGAGCTGTTTTTT	CASRYGDNRGGELFF
NA	TRBJ1-3	few	TRBV7-9	TGTGCCAGCCTTTGGACCGGGGATCGGGGAAACACCATATATTTT	CASLWTGDRGNTIYF
NA	TRBJ1-1	NA	TRBV28	TGTGCCAGCAGTTCACCTACCCCACATACGAACACTGAAGCTTTCTTT	CASSSPTPHTNTEAFF
NA	TRBJ1-2	NA	TRBV7-2	TGTGACAGCAGCTTTGACCCATACTATGGCTACACCTTC	CDSSFDPYYGYTF